This is a list of T cell receptor beta chains from one sample in a study of cytomegalovirus exposure and HLA in healthy donors. Repertoires were generated with immunoSEQ multiplex PCR, while TCRdb's copy carries only in-frame clones and drops some. The repertoire has 99,000 or so clones, just under 80% of them found once; the top ten carry approximately 1.3%. Sequencing was performed on PBMCs. The receptors stem from a man aged 30-40 years in good health and CMV-seronegative. Both conserved end residues are part of each CDR3. Fields, in order: V gene, clone size, D gene, J gene, CDR3 DNA, CDR3 protein. A D gene is named only where the DNA matches it firmly. Clone size is stated in some rows and not others, as once, few, many or a class when expanded.

>TRBV5-1|.|TRBD1|TRBJ1-4
TGCGCCAGCAGCGAGCGGACAGGCAATGAAAAACTGTTTTTT
CASSERTGNEKLFF
>TRBV5-5|.|.|TRBJ1-2
TGTGCCAGCAGCCCCGGGGGCTATGGCTACACCTTC
CASSPGGYGYTF
>TRBV7-9|.|.|TRBJ2-3
TGTGCCAGCAGCTCCACAGACAGGGGAGGGGATACGCAGTATTTT
CASSSTDRGGDTQYF
>TRBV4-2|.|.|TRBJ2-2
TGTGCCAGCAGCCAAGAAGGAGGGGTCTTGGCCGGGGAGCTGTTTTTT
CASSQEGGVLAGELFF
>TRBV28|.|TRBD2|TRBJ2-1
TGTGCCAGCAGTCCCGTCCTAGCGGCTTCACCCTACAATGAGCAGTTCTTC
CASSPVLAASPYNEQFF
>TRBV5-1|.|.|TRBJ2-1
TGCGCCAGCAGCTTTAACAATGAGCAGTTCTTC
CASSFNNEQFF
>TRBV19|.|TRBD1|TRBJ1-5
TGTGCCAGTAGTTCTTACAGGGGTAGCAATCAGCCCCAGCATTTT
CASSSYRGSNQPQHF
>TRBV7-8|few|.|TRBJ1-1
TGTGCCAGCAGCTTAGTGGTAGGTTTTTCGCAGGGGTCGATGAACACTGAAGCTTTCTTT
CASSLVVGFSQGSMNTEAFF
>TRBV7-2|.|.|TRBJ1-2
TGTGCCAGCAGCTTAGCGCAACAGGGCGGGTATGGCTACACCTTC
CASSLAQQGGYGYTF
>TRBV29-1|.|TRBD2|TRBJ2-1
TGCAGCGGCCAGCGGGGCGAGGCTGAGCAGTTCTTC
CSGQRGEAEQFF
>TRBV5-4|.|.|TRBJ2-2
TGTGCCAGCAGCTCAAGTACAGGATCGAACACCGGGGAGCTGTTTTTT
CASSSSTGSNTGELFF
>TRBV5-1|.|TRBD1|TRBJ1-6
TGCGCCAGCAGCTCCGGGACAGGGAATTCACCCCTCCACTTT
CASSSGTGNSPLHF
>TRBV10-1|.|.|TRBJ1-1
TGCGCCAGCAGGAGCGGGGGTAGTACTGAAGCTTTCTTT
CASRSGGSTEAFF
>TRBV19|.|.|TRBJ2-5
TGTGCCAGTAAGCCCCGAGGAGGGGAAGAGACCCAGTACTTC
CASKPRGGEETQYF
>TRBV25-1|.|.|TRBJ2-1
TGTGCCAGCAGTGAACCCCTGGCCAATGAGCAGTTCTTC
CASSEPLANEQFF
>TRBV5-1|.|TRBD2|TRBJ2-7
TGCGCCAGCAGAGGACTAGCGGGACCTTCCTACGAGCAGTACTTC
CASRGLAGPSYEQYF
>TRBV5-1|.|.|TRBJ2-3
TGCGCCAGCAGCTTGGAGGCGGGGGCGGGATCATTATTCACAGATACGCAGTATTTT
CASSLEAGAGSLFTDTQYF
>TRBV7-3|.|TRBD1|TRBJ2-1
TGTGCCAGCAGCAGATTGACAGGGGGCAATGAGCAGTTCTTC
CASSRLTGGNEQFF
>TRBV30|.|TRBD1|TRBJ2-4
TGTGCCTGGAGTCTAGGGGGCGCGGCCAAAAACATTCAGTACTTC
CAWSLGGAAKNIQYF
>TRBV19|medium-sized|TRBD1|TRBJ1-4
TGTGCCAGTAGTATTCGACAGGGTAATGAAAAACTGTTTTTT
CASSIRQGNEKLFF
>TRBV5-1|.|.|TRBJ1-4
TGCGCCAGCACCCAGGACGACAGGCTTAATGAAAAACTGTTTTTT
CASTQDDRLNEKLFF
>TRBV14|.|.|TRBJ2-1
TGTGCCAGCAGCGCGCAGGGCAATGAGCAGTTCTTC
CASSAQGNEQFF
>TRBV5-5|.|.|TRBJ2-5
TGTGCCAGCAGCCCAGGGGTCCAAGAGACCCAGTACTTC
CASSPGVQETQYF
>TRBV4-1|.|.|TRBJ2-7
TGCGCCAGCAGCCAAGAGTCAGCTAGCTCCTACGAGCAGTACTTC
CASSQESASSYEQYF
>TRBV11-2|once|.|TRBJ2-7
TGTGCCAGCAGCCTAAGGGACAACGCCTACGAGCAGTACTTC
CASSLRDNAYEQYF
>TRBV10-3|.|TRBD1|TRBJ2-7
TGTGCCATCAGTAAGACAGGGACAGACGAGCAGTACTTC
CAISKTGTDEQYF
>TRBV7-9|.|.|TRBJ1-4
TGTGCCAGCAGCCCCCGGGACTCAGATGAAAAACTGTTTTTT
CASSPRDSDEKLFF
>TRBV7-8|.|TRBD2|TRBJ2-3
TGTGCCAGCAGTCCGATCCGGACTAGAACAGATACGCAGTATTTT
CASSPIRTRTDTQYF
>TRBV5-4|.|.|TRBJ1-2
TGTGCCAGCAGCTGGGGAAAGACAGGAACGACTAACTATGGCTACACCTTC
CASSWGKTGTTNYGYTF
>TRBV13|.|.|TRBJ1-6
TGTGCCAGCAGCTCCGCGTCGAATTCACCCCTCCACTTT
CASSSASNSPLHF
>TRBV6-4|.|TRBD2|TRBJ2-1
TGTGCCAGCAGTGTAGAGCGGGGAGACCTACAGTTCTTC
CASSVERGDLQFF
>TRBV27|once|.|TRBJ2-1
TGTGCCAGCAGTTTAGTGGGCAGGGGAAACAATGAGCAGTTCTTC
CASSLVGRGNNEQFF
>TRBV5-1|.|.|TRBJ1-4
TGCGCCAGCAGCTCTCAGGCCGCCACCCAGGAAAAACTGTTTTTT
CASSSQAATQEKLFF
>TRBV7-2|.|TRBD1|TRBJ1-3
TGTGCCAGCAGCTTGCGAGGGACAGGCGCGGCTGGAAACACCATATATTTT
CASSLRGTGAAGNTIYF
>TRBV6-5|.|TRBD2|TRBJ2-3
TGTGCCAGCAGTTACTACACGACTAGCCCTACAGATACGCAGTATTTT
CASSYYTTSPTDTQYF
>TRBV11-2|.|.|TRBJ2-5
TGTGCCAGCAGCTTACAGCGTGGGTACCAAGAGACCCAGTACTTC
CASSLQRGYQETQYF
>TRBV21-1|.|.|TRBJ1-3
TGTGCCAGCAGCAAGGCCCGGGGCGGGAGTCCCACCTCTGGAAACACCATATATTTT
CASSKARGGSPTSGNTIYF
>TRBV19|once|.|TRBJ2-1
TGTGCCACCCGAGGAGGGCCCCACCACAATGAGCAGTTCTTC
CATRGGPHHNEQFF
>TRBV19|.|TRBD1|TRBJ2-7
TGTGCCAGTAGTGACTACAGGGGGCCGGACGAGCAGTACTTC
CASSDYRGPDEQYF
>TRBV6-5|.|.|TRBJ2-5
TGTGCCAGCACCGATCTAGCGATTGTAAAGACCCAGTACTTC
CASTDLAIVKTQYF
>TRBV5-1|.|TRBD2|TRBJ2-2
TGCGCCAGCAGAGCTAGCGGACAAAACACCGGGGAGCTGTTTTTT
CASRASGQNTGELFF